Listed below are T cell receptor beta chains from one sample, sequenced in a study of T cells after yellow fever vaccination. TCRdb re-called the 5' RACE reads through MiXCR, storing one row per CDR3 protein. The table includes 200,000 to 300,000 distinct CDR3 sequences, over 10% detected once. The sample consisted of CD4+ T cells sorted from PBMCs, taken 45 days after the yellow fever booster vaccination. These receptors were taken from a man aged 25 to 40 who received the YFV17D yellow fever vaccine. Each CDR3 is given with its conserved first and last residue. Fields, in order: clone size, V gene, J gene, D gene, CDR3 protein, CDR3 DNA. D genes are given only for firm matches. Only part of the rows carry a size: once, few, many, or a class if the clone is expanded.

many	TRBV29-1	TRBJ2-1	NA	CSVQNQVRGEQFF	TGCAGCGTCCAGAATCAAGTCCGTGGTGAGCAGTTCTTC
NA	TRBV6-2/TRBV6-3	TRBJ2-7	TRBD2	CASESFLAGRLQEQYF	TGTGCCAGCGAATCTTTCCTAGCGGGACGACTTCAAGAGCAGTACTTC
NA	TRBV7-9	TRBJ2-1	TRBD1	CASSPPGTGRYNEQFF	TGTGCCAGCAGCCCTCCCGGGACAGGGCGGTACAATGAGCAGTTCTTC
NA	TRBV20-1	TRBJ2-3	TRBD2	CSALAGGPGDTQYF	TGCAGTGCATTAGCGGGAGGGCCTGGAGATACGCAGTATTTT
few	TRBV5-1	TRBJ2-4	NA	CASSYDGPKDIQYF	TGCGCCAGCAGCTACGACGGCCCAAAGGACATTCAGTACTTC
NA	TRBV18	TRBJ2-3	TRBD2	CASSPRASGSTDTQYF	TGTGCCAGCTCACCACGGGCTAGCGGGAGTACAGATACGCAGTATTTT
NA	TRBV20-1	TRBJ1-5	TRBD1	CSARASQGASEPQHF	TGCAGTGCTAGGGCTTCACAGGGGGCTTCGGAGCCCCAGCATTTT
NA	TRBV6-2/TRBV6-3	TRBJ1-5	NA	CASTQQGARISGNQPQHF	TGTGCCAGCACCCAACAGGGCGCGCGTATTTCAGGCAATCAGCCCCAGCATTTT
few	TRBV7-2	TRBJ2-1	TRBD2	CASSSRTSGWNEQFF	TGTGCCAGCAGCTCCCGGACTAGCGGGTGGAATGAGCAGTTCTTC
few	TRBV7-2	TRBJ2-5	NA	CASSFGNKETQYF	TGTGCCAGCAGCTTTGGAAATAAAGAGACCCAGTACTTC
NA	TRBV5-6	TRBJ1-6	TRBD1	CASSGGQYNSPLHF	TGTGCCAGCAGCGGGGGACAGTATAATTCACCCCTCCACTTT
NA	TRBV12-3/TRBV12-4	TRBJ2-7	TRBD1	CASSLTSGQSYEQYF	TGTGCCAGCAGTTTAACTTCGGGACAGTCCTACGAGCAGTACTTC
few	TRBV20-1	TRBJ2-5	TRBD2	CSATTSGGGTQYF	TGCAGTGCTACCACTAGCGGGGGGGGGACCCAGTACTTC
few	TRBV6-2/TRBV6-3	TRBJ2-5	TRBD2	CASRTSGMETQYF	TGTGCCAGCAGGACTAGCGGGATGGAGACCCAGTACTTC
few	TRBV20-1	TRBJ2-5	TRBD1	CSAIDRERETQYF	TGCAGTGCCATTGACAGGGAGAGGGAGACCCAGTACTTC
NA	TRBV20-1	TRBJ2-2	NA	CSAPEGGGRTGELFF	TGCAGTGCTCCAGAAGGGGGAGGGCGGACCGGGGAGCTGTTTTTT
few	TRBV20-1	TRBJ2-1	NA	CSARNSGRVNEQFF	TGCAGTGCTAGAAATAGTGGGCGGGTTAATGAGCAGTTCTTC
NA	TRBV20-1	TRBJ2-2	TRBD2	CSLAGGLTGELFF	TGCAGTCTAGCGGGAGGACTTACCGGGGAGCTGTTTTTT
NA	TRBV10-1	TRBJ1-4	NA	CASSEDLGIGKLFF	TGCGCCAGCAGTGAGGATCTGGGAATCGGGAAACTGTTTTTT
NA	TRBV5-1	TRBJ2-3	TRBD2	CASKDRPELAGAAQYF	TGCGCCAGCAAGGATAGGCCCGAACTAGCGGGAGCCGCGCAGTATTTT
few	TRBV7-2	TRBJ1-4	TRBD1	CASSFRQGGNEKLFF	TGTGCCAGCAGCTTCCGACAGGGGGGGAATGAAAAACTGTTTTTT
NA	TRBV18	TRBJ2-1	NA	CASSPSGLASYNEQFF	TGTGCCAGCTCACCAAGTGGGCTAGCGTCCTACAATGAGCAGTTCTTC
NA	TRBV4-2	TRBJ2-7	NA	CASSQDWSPSYEQYF	TGTGCCAGCAGCCAAGATTGGAGTCCCTCCTACGAGCAGTACTTC
NA	TRBV5-1	TRBJ2-3	TRBD2	CASRPAGVDTQYF	TGCGCCAGCAGACCTGCGGGAGTAGATACGCAGTATTTT
NA	TRBV20-1	TRBJ1-3	NA	CSASGYGSGNTIYF	TGCAGTGCTAGTGGGTACGGTTCTGGAAACACCATATATTTT
NA	TRBV18	TRBJ2-5	TRBD2	CASSPPSLAVETQYF	TGTGCCAGCTCACCACCGTCACTAGCGGTGGAGACCCAGTACTTC
few	TRBV4-1	TRBJ2-5	NA	CASSQDPVNQETQYF	TGCGCCAGCAGCCAAGATCCCGTAAACCAAGAGACCCAGTACTTC
NA	TRBV4-3	TRBJ2-7	NA	CASSQDAMTAYEQCF	TGCGCCAGCAGCCAAGATGCCATGACAGCCTACGAGCAGTGCTTC
once	TRBV5-1	TRBJ2-1	NA	CASSTGVGHHEQSF	TGCGCCAGCAGCACGGGTGTGGGCCACCATGAGCAGTCCTTC
few	TRBV29-1	TRBJ2-3	NA	CSVVGDNTDTQYF	TGCAGCGTTGTGGGGGACAACACAGATACGCAGTATTTT
NA	TRBV27	TRBJ2-7	TRBD1	CASSQGAGQVSYEQYF	TGTGCCAGCAGTCAAGGGGCGGGACAGGTCTCCTACGAGCAGTACTTC
few	TRBV7-2	TRBJ2-3	TRBD1	CASRTGPLTDTQYF	TGTGCCAGCAGGACAGGGCCCCTCACAGATACGCAGTATTTT
NA	TRBV7-2	TRBJ2-3	NA	CASSFYPVDTQYF	TGTGCCAGCAGCTTTTACCCCGTCGATACGCAGTATTTT
NA	TRBV7-2	TRBJ2-7	TRBD1	CASSLRQGISYEQYF	TGTGCCAGCAGCTTACGACAGGGCATCTCCTACGAGCAGTACTTC
few	TRBV12-3/TRBV12-4	TRBJ2-1	TRBD2	CASRLGLVGEQFF	TGTGCCAGCAGGCTAGGACTAGTCGGTGAGCAGTTCTTC
NA	TRBV7-2	TRBJ2-1	NA	CASSLRLTTWLNEQFF	TGTGCCAGCAGCTTGAGGCTGACCACCTGGCTCAATGAGCAGTTCTTC
few	TRBV9	TRBJ2-3	NA	CASSVDRSGPTDTQYF	TGTGCCAGCAGCGTAGATAGGTCGGGGCCTACAGATACGCAGTATTTT
many	TRBV7-6	TRBJ1-3	NA	CASSLTTPNSGNTIYF	TGTGCCAGCAGCTTAACAACACCGAACTCTGGAAACACCATATATTTT
many	TRBV29-1	TRBJ2-5	TRBD1	CSVEGHRGRRETQYF	TGCAGCGTTGAAGGCCACAGGGGGCGGCGGGAGACCCAGTACTTC
NA	TRBV2	TRBJ1-5	NA	CASSLAVFDQPQHF	TGTGCCAGCTCTTTGGCCGTATTCGATCAGCCCCAGCATTTT